These 23 T cell receptor beta chains were all obtained from the same sample, sequenced in a study of cytomegalovirus exposure and HLA in healthy donors (TCRdb year 2017). The library relied on the immunoSEQ multiplex PCR assay. For the multiplex PCR, a mixture combining 60 forward primers for TCR Vbeta segments and 13 reverse primers for TCR Jbeta segments was used. TCRdb mirrors the immuneACCESS table, restricted to in-frame sequences. Some clones are absent from its copies; in checked studies, under half trace to an unresolved V gene, and the reason for the others is unknown. The sample table records 160,000 or so clones; over 75% of these occur just once. The ten most abundant clones make up around 0.52% of the sample. Sequencing was performed on PBMCs. These receptors all stem from a woman in her forties or fifties in good health and CMV-seronegative.

With regard to this clone: This likely comes from a read error, as the CDR3 has no conserved phenylalanine or tryptophan at its end. The chain links TRBV7-2 to TRBJ2-2; the match to TRBD2 covers 7 bases. Per the germline V gene, CDR1 is SGHTA and CDR2 is FQGNSA. Trimming cost V 5 bases and J 2 bases; bases outside gene matches: 11. The CDR3 sequence is 17 residues long. The CDR3 reads CASSPPGLVLNTGELFS. The CDR3 nucleotides are TGTGCCAGCAGCCCTCCCGGACTAGTCTTAAACACCGGGGAGCTGTTTTCT.

V usage is TRBV19 and J usage is TRBJ1-5; D gene unclear. The CDR3 has 15 amino acids. Germline loops: CDR1 LNHDA, CDR2 SQIVND (reference sequence). The germline V and J ends were trimmed by 4 bases and 2 bases, with 12 bases remaining between them. Here the CDR3 reads CASSTVTLGNQPQHF. The CDR3 nucleotides are TGTGCCAGTAGTACTGTCACCCTAGGCAATCAGCCCCAGCATTTT.

This clone has more than one count but fewer than ten. The chain links TRBV27 to TRBJ2-1, with a possible D match to TRBD1 (6 bases). CDR1 is MNHEY, CDR2 SMNVEV, per germline (reference sequence). The CDR3 sequence is 15 residues long. V was shortened by 5 bases and J by 7 bases, with 18 bases between the two germline ends. CDR3 in DNA: TGTGCCAGCAGTCCTCAGGGGATCATTGGGAATGAGCAGTTCTTC. As protein: CASSPQGIIGNEQFF.

The chain combines TRBV11-2 with TRBJ1-2; unclear D gene. V was trimmed by 1 base and J by 7 bases, leaving 7 bases between them. CDR1 SGHAT and CDR2 FQNNGV come from the germline V gene. The CDR3 totals 12 residues. The CDR3 here is CASSLASRGYTF. The CDR3 coding sequence is TGTGCCAGCAGCTTAGCTTCTCGTGGCTACACCTTC. Full variable domain (outside the CDR3, taken from reference TRBV11-2 and TRBJ1-2): EAGVAQSPRYKIIEKRQSVAFWCNPISGHATLYWYQQILGQGPKLLIQFQNNGVVDDSQLPKDRFSAERLKGVDSTLKIQPAKLEDSAVYLCASSLASRGYTFGSGTRLTVV.

The chain has TRBV5-6 and TRBJ2-5; D is ambiguous. Germline V gene sequence: CDR1 SGHDT, CDR2 YYEEEE. Trimming took 0 bases from V and 9 from J, leaving 12 bases between them. CDR3 length equals 13 residues. The DNA for the CDR3 is TGTGCCAGCAGCTTGGGGTCAACCCAGGCCCAGTACTTC. This sequence encodes CASSLGSTQAQYF.

The gene calls are TRBV9 and TRBJ2-1, with D unclear. This CDR3 has 16 residues. The V and J ends lost 0 bases and 0 bases respectively, with 10 bases between them. Germline values: CDR1 SGDLS, CDR2 YYNGEE. The CDR3 region has the DNA TGTGCCAGCAGCGTAGATCTGAGGAGCTCCTACAATGAGCAGTTCTTC. It is translated as CASSVDLRSSYNEQFF.

The chain recombines TRBV6-5 with TRBJ2-2, with 7 positions matching TRBD1. Germline values: CDR1 MNHEY, CDR2 SVGAGI. The V gene end was trimmed by 4 bases and the J gene end by 7 bases; junction bases not matched to a gene: 9. CDR3 length: 15 amino acids. CDR3 in DNA: TGTGCCAGCAGTTGGACAGGAGACGTGATCGGGGAGCTGTTTTTT. Its protein is CASSWTGDVIGELFF.

The genes are TRBV28 and TRBJ1-6, with 8 bases aligning to TRBD1. The CDR3 sequence is 16 residues long. Germline V gene data show CDR1 as MDHEN and CDR2 as SYDVKM. The V segment lost 6 bases and the J segment 11 bases; nucleotides outside the gene matches: 15. The CDR3 bases are TGTGCCAGCAGGTTGGGACAGGAGGGGACGAGTGCACCCCTCCACTTT. Translating it yields CASRLGQEGTSAPLHF.

V is TRBV6-5 and J is TRBJ1-2; D ambiguous. V lost 0 bases, J lost 6 bases, and 8 bases lay in between. The length of the CDR3 is 13 residues. Germline V gives CDR1 MNHEY, CDR2 SVGAGI. CDR3 nucleotide sequence: TGTGCCAGCAGTTACTCGGCTGTTAATGGCTACACCTTC. This encodes CASSYSAVNGYTF.

The V and J genes are TRBV4-1 and TRBJ1-4, with 12 bases aligning to TRBD1. Germline loops: CDR1 MGHRA, CDR2 YSYEKL. The ends lost 4 bases at V and 15 bases at J; junction bases unmatched: 3. The CDR3 has 12 amino acids. CDR3 bases: TGCGCCAGCAGCCCCGGGACAGGGGGCTTGTTTTTT. Amino acids: CASSPGTGGLFF.

Only a few counts were recorded for this clone. The rearrangement joins TRBV11-3 to TRBJ1-2; D is undetermined. CDR3 length: 15 amino acids. V was trimmed by 5 bases and J by 4 bases, leaving 17 bases between them. Per germline, CDR1 SGHNT and CDR2 YENEEA. In DNA, the CDR3 is TGTGCCAGCAGCCCTTCCCCGCCTGAGTTCTATGGCTACACCTTC. Its protein product is CASSPSPPEFYGYTF.

The V and J genes are TRBV7-8 and TRBJ2-7, with D perhaps matching TRBD1 (5 bases). The CDR3 spans 14 residues. CDR1 and CDR2 (germline): SGHVS, FQNEAQ. V lost 5 bases and J lost 2, with 13 bases in between. CDR3 sequence (DNA): TGTGCCAGCAGCCCCCAGGGAAAAACCTACGAGCAGTACTTC. Translated, it gives CASSPQGKTYEQYF. The full variable domain, completed using reference TRBV7-8 and TRBJ2-7, is GAGVSQSPRYKVAKRGQDVALRCDPISGHVSLFWYQQALGQGPEFLTYFQNEAQLDKSGLPSDRFFAERPEGSVSTLKIQRTQQEDSAVYLCASSPQGKTYEQYFGPGTRLTVT.

J is TRBJ2-5 and V is TRBV29-1; 8 nucleotides match TRBD1. From germline, CDR1 is SQVTM and CDR2 ANQGSEA. The V and J ends lost 6 bases and 5 bases, in that order; junction bases with no gene match: 8. There are 13 residues in the CDR3. This CDR3 is CSVYRGEIETQYF. Here the CDR3 DNA reads TGCAGCGTCTACAGGGGGGAGATTGAGACCCAGTACTTC.

This clone was detected only a few times. The chain uses TRBV6-1 and TRBJ1-2; D not resolved. V lost 0 bases to trimming and J lost 5 bases, with 10 bases between them. CDR3 length: 14 amino acids. Germline assignment: CDR1 MNHNS and CDR2 SASEGT. As DNA, the CDR3 is TGTGCCAGCAGTGAAGCAAACAGCTTATATGGCTACACCTTC. As protein: CASSEANSLYGYTF.

V is TRBV5-1 and J is TRBJ1-1; 10 bases map to TRBD1. With 4 bases clipped from V and 0 bases from J, the junction kept 3 bases outside the gene matches. Per the germline V gene, CDR1 is SGHRS and CDR2 is YFSETQ. The CDR3 is 15 amino acids. DNA of the CDR3: TGCGCCAGCAGCCCGGGACAGGGGCTGAACACTGAAGCTTTCTTT. Amino acids: CASSPGQGLNTEAFF.

About this clone itself: The sample contains more than one DNA sequence encoding this CDR3. The V gene is TRBV9, the J gene TRBJ2-5; D is perhaps TRBD1 (6 bases). Trimming removed 0 bases from V and 3 bases from J, with 6 bases in between. Per germline, CDR1 SGDLS and CDR2 YYNGEE. This CDR3 has 13 amino acids. CDR3 residues: CASSVGTEETQYF. The CDR3 nucleotides read TGTGCCAGCAGCGTAGGGACAGAAGAGACCCAGTACTTC.

The chain joins TRBV7-9 to TRBJ1-1; no clear D. CDR3 length equals 14 residues. Per the germline V gene, CDR1 is SEHNR and CDR2 is FQNEAQ (reference sequence). Trimming cost V 3 bases and J 7 bases, with 15 bases left between them. The CDR3: CASSLVGGDYEAFF. The CDR3 nucleotides are TGTGCCAGCAGCTTGGTGGGAGGAGATTATGAAGCTTTCTTT.

This chain joins TRBV21-1 and TRBJ2-7; the table's D gene call, TRBD1, was not cross checked with the DNA. TRBV21-1 is tagged as a pseudogene. The CDR3 has 12 residues. The CDR3 is CASSKASRLAYF. DNA of the CDR3: TGTGCCAGCAGCAAAGCGAGCAGGCTGGCGTACTTC.

The chain couples TRBV5-4 to TRBJ2-1; 15 nucleotides agree with TRBD2. Germline values: CDR1 SGHNT, CDR2 YYREEE (reference sequence). This CDR3 contains 16 residues. V lost 0 bases, J lost 6 bases, and 1 base stayed unmatched. The CDR3 sequence: CASSLGGLAGGNEQFF. CDR3 nucleotide sequence: TGTGCCAGCAGCTTGGGGGGACTAGCGGGAGGCAATGAGCAGTTCTTC.

Details on this clone: Other nucleotide sequences from this sample produce the same CDR3. This chain links TRBV29-1 with TRBJ1-5; D is ambiguous. Trimming removed 5 bases from V and 0 bases from J, with 5 bases in between. This CDR3 contains 12 residues. The germline gives CDR1 SQVTM, CDR2 ANQGSEA. The CDR3 region has the DNA TGCAGCGTTCGGGATAGCAATCAGCCCCAGCATTTT. Translated: CSVRDSNQPQHF.

This clone was recorded only once. The rearrangement uses TRBV15 and TRBJ1-5, with D perhaps matching TRBD1 (5 bases). Germline assignment: CDR1 LNHNV and CDR2 YYDKDF (reference sequence). The CDR3 is 17 residues long. The V end lost 3 bases, the J end lost 6 bases, and 21 bases lay between the germline ends. CDR3 sequence reads: CATSSAPPGGSGQPQHF. The CDR3 nucleotides read TGTGCCACCAGCAGTGCGCCCCCCGGGGGGTCTGGTCAGCCCCAGCATTTT.

The chain uses TRBV7-3 and TRBJ2-3; possible D gene TRBD2, 5 bases. CDR1 and CDR2 (germline): SGHTA, FQGTGA. The CDR3 loop spans 14 amino acids. Trimming removed 2 bases at V and 2 bases at J, with 8 bases between. The CDR3 DNA reads TGTGCCAGCAGCTTACGAGGGCCCACAGATACGCAGTATTTT. It translates to CASSLRGPTDTQYF.

This chain joins TRBV7-2 and TRBJ1-3; a weak D match, TRBD1 (5 bases). V was clipped by 1 base and J by 4 bases, with 17 bases between them. Per the germline V gene, CDR1 is SGHTA and CDR2 is FQGNSA. The CDR3 spans 17 residues. CDR3 DNA: TGTGCCAGCAGCTTAGTGTTTCCAGGGAATACGGGAAACACCATATATTTT. Translation: CASSLVFPGNTGNTIYF.